Listed below are T cell receptor beta chains from one sample, sequenced in a study of cytomegalovirus exposure and HLA in healthy donors. Some clones are missing from TCRdb's copy, which holds only in-frame ones; the method was immunoSEQ multiplex PCR. This sample carries about 130,000 clones, 60% to 80% of them seen once, and the ten largest clones take roughly 2%. Specimen: PBMCs. The source of these receptors is a man aged 30 to 39 in good health and CMV-seronegative. CDR3s leave out the opening cysteine and the closing phenylalanine or tryptophan. Each record gives: J gene, V gene, clone size, CDR3 protein. Only some rows state a clone size, as once, few, many or a class for expanded clones.

j_gene: TRBJ2-1
v_gene: TRBV9
abundance: few
CDR3aa: ASSVGGNPGNNEQF

j_gene: TRBJ2-1
v_gene: TRBV7-2
abundance: .
CDR3aa: ASSFAGVGYNEQF

j_gene: TRBJ2-2
v_gene: TRBV5-1
abundance: .
CDR3aa: ASSLRQGPWTGELF

j_gene: TRBJ2-1
v_gene: TRBV5-1
abundance: .
CDR3aa: ASSRGTDTYNEQF

j_gene: TRBJ2-2
v_gene: TRBV5-8
abundance: .
CDR3aa: ASSSGVAGTEAGELF

j_gene: TRBJ1-2
v_gene: TRBV14
abundance: .
CDR3aa: ASSHSQGYGYT

j_gene: TRBJ2-3
v_gene: TRBV27
abundance: .
CDR3aa: ASSDRYGGRDLDTQY

j_gene: TRBJ2-3
v_gene: TRBV19
abundance: .
CDR3aa: ASSPRGLAGADTQY

j_gene: TRBJ1-4
v_gene: TRBV5-6
abundance: many
CDR3aa: ASSLTGDLRYEKLF

j_gene: TRBJ2-1
v_gene: TRBV12-5
abundance: .
CDR3aa: ASGLVLMPYNEQF

j_gene: TRBJ2-1
v_gene: TRBV7-9
abundance: .
CDR3aa: ASSFSGSYNEQF

j_gene: TRBJ2-1
v_gene: TRBV5-1
abundance: few
CDR3aa: ASSLVPGEHNEQF

j_gene: TRBJ2-7
v_gene: TRBV4-1
abundance: .
CDR3aa: ASSQSGGGAYEQY

j_gene: TRBJ2-7
v_gene: TRBV7-9
abundance: .
CDR3aa: ASSPYPAGGEQY